These T cell receptor beta chains were read from a single sample in a study of spatial heterogeneity in lung cancer. TCRdb processed the 5' RACE reads anew with MiXCR; each CDR3 protein has one entry. The sample consists of 3,000 to 4,000 distinct CDR3 sequences, 7.5% to 8.5% of them appearing once. Source: PBMCs, taken at surgery. The receptors shown here come from a female donor with early-stage non-small cell lung cancer. CDR3s include the opening cysteine and the closing phenylalanine or tryptophan. Fields, in order: V gene, D gene, clone size, J gene, CDR3 DNA, CDR3 protein. The D gene is left open where the match is weak. Clone size is not always given. Where it is, it says once, few, many or a class for expanded clones.

TRBV12-3/TRBV12-4,.,.,TRBJ2-7,TGTGCCAGCCGTCGAGCGGGTTCCTACGAGCAGTACTTC,CASRRAGSYEQYF
TRBV9,.,few,TRBJ2-3,TGTGCCAGCAGCTCCAATAACAAGGATCCCTTGCCAGATACGCAGTATTTT,CASSSNNKDPLPDTQYF
TRBV7-2,.,many,TRBJ1-4,TGTGCCAGCAGCTCGTACGCCCCAGGTCGAGAAAAACTGTTTTTT,CASSSYAPGREKLFF
TRBV2,.,.,TRBJ1-5,TGTGCCAGCAGCCGTCTGAATAGCAATCAGCCCCAGCATTTT,CASSRLNSNQPQHF
TRBV7-9,.,medium-sized,TRBJ2-2,TGTGCCAGCAGTTCCGCGACAGGGAGGGACACCGGGGAGCTGTTTTTT,CASSSATGRDTGELFF
TRBV5-1,TRBD2,medium-sized,TRBJ2-5,TGCGCCAGCAGCTTGGCGGGGGGGCAAGAGACCCAGTACTTC,CASSLAGGQETQYF
TRBV19,TRBD1,medium-sized,TRBJ1-6,TGTGCCAGTAGAACCACCACAGGGGGTAATAATTCACCCCTCCACTTT,CASRTTTGGNNSPLHF
TRBV6-1,.,many,TRBJ2-5,TGTGCCAGCCGACCATCTGGCATGGAGACCCAGTACTTC,CASRPSGMETQYF
TRBV28,.,.,TRBJ2-3,TGTGCCAGCAGTTTCATGGAGGGGAAGGGACCAGATACGCAGTATTTT,CASSFMEGKGPDTQYF
TRBV12-3/TRBV12-4,TRBD2,many,TRBJ2-3,TGTGCCAGCAGCCGCGGGGGGCCAATGACAGATACGCAGTATTTT,CASSRGGPMTDTQYF
TRBV5-8,.,many,TRBJ2-7,TGTGCCAGCAGCTTTAGACAGGCACGCGGGTACGAGCAGTACTTC,CASSFRQARGYEQYF
TRBV20-1,.,.,TRBJ2-1,TGCAGTGCCCTCAACCCTCCTGACAATGAGCAGTTCTTC,CSALNPPDNEQFF
TRBV7-2,.,many,TRBJ2-3,TGTGCCAGCAGCTTAGAGGGCCGGCTCACAGATACGCAGTATTTT,CASSLEGRLTDTQYF
TRBV12-3/TRBV12-4,.,few,TRBJ1-2,TGTGCCAGTGGGTCTGGGAATGGCTACACCTTC,CASGSGNGYTF
TRBV6-4,.,medium-sized,TRBJ2-3,TGTGCCAGCAGTGACTCGGGAGGGGGGAGCACAGATACGCAGTATTTT,CASSDSGGGSTDTQYF
TRBV19,TRBD1,.,TRBJ1-1,TGTGCCAGTAGTCCAGGGGACAGGGGGACCTCACACCGAGCTTTCTTT,CASSPGDRGTSHRAFF
TRBV29-1,.,.,TRBJ2-5,TGCAGCGTCGTGGATTGGGTTGGCGAGACCCAGTACTTC,CSVVDWVGETQYF
TRBV5-1,.,many,TRBJ1-5,TGCGCCAGCAGCTTGGACAGTAGCGGGAATCAGCCCCAGCATTTT,CASSLDSSGNQPQHF
TRBV7-3,.,many,TRBJ2-2,.,CASSFRQGRTPGSCFF
TRBV13,TRBD1,medium-sized,TRBJ1-5,TGTGCCAGCAGCATTACAGGGGGCGGTCAGCCCCAGCATTTT,CASSITGGGQPQHF
TRBV29-1,.,medium-sized,TRBJ1-1,TGCAGCGGGGGGGGTTTGGGCTTTGGCACTGAAGCTTTCTTT,CSGGGLGFGTEAFF
TRBV7-2,TRBD2,many,TRBJ2-1,TGTGCCAGCAGCCCCGCCGGGAGCGGGGGGAATGAGCAGTTCTTC,CASSPAGSGGNEQFF
TRBV7-8,.,many,TRBJ2-7,TGTGCCAGCAGCTTAGCGGGGCACGGGGGCAGCGAGCAGTACTTC,CASSLAGHGGSEQYF
TRBV7-2,.,many,TRBJ1-3,TGTGCCAGCAGCTTTGGGGGAAACACCATATATTTT,CASSFGGNTIYF
TRBV6-2/TRBV6-3,.,many,TRBJ2-1,TGTGCCAGCAGAGAACTAGGGGTGGAGCTTGGGGAAGCAAAAAACTACAATGAGCAGTTCTTC,CASRELGVELGEAKNYNEQFF
TRBV6-4,TRBD2,many,TRBJ2-3,TGTGCCAGCAGTGGAGTAGCGGGGGGATCAGATACGCAGTATTTT,CASSGVAGGSDTQYF
TRBV20-1,TRBD1,many,TRBJ2-3,TGCAGTGCTAGAGGAACAGGGGGCACAGATACGCAGTATTTT,CSARGTGGTDTQYF
TRBV19,.,many,TRBJ2-4,TGTGCCAGTAGTATGGTAGCGACTAAGGGAAACATTCAGTACTTC,CASSMVATKGNIQYF
TRBV5-1,.,many,TRBJ2-1,TGCGCCAGCAGCACCCAGACAGGCTTATCCCCCACTGAGCAGTTCTTC,CASSTQTGLSPTEQFF
TRBV20-1,TRBD2,few,TRBJ2-1,TGCAGTGCAACCCCCCTAGCGGGGGAGTACAATGAGCAGTTCTTC,CSATPLAGEYNEQFF
TRBV7-8,.,many,TRBJ2-7,TGTGCCAGCTTAGACAGCTCCTACGAGCAGTACTTC,CASLDSSYEQYF
TRBV7-2,.,many,TRBJ2-7,TGTGCCAGCAGCGCTGGGCCCATAACCAAATACGAGCAGTACTTC,CASSAGPITKYEQYF
TRBV18,.,.,TRBJ1-1,TGTGCCAGCTCACTACAGAACACTGAAGCTTTCTTT,CASSLQNTEAFF
TRBV4-2,TRBD2,.,TRBJ2-7,TGTGCCAGCAGCCACCCTGGAGGAGGGCGGGGGGAGCAGTACTTC,CASSHPGGGRGEQYF
TRBV5-4,.,medium-sized,TRBJ1-2,TGTGCCAGCAGCGCGGCGCAGGGTCGGGGCTATGGCTACACCTTC,CASSAAQGRGYGYTF
TRBV7-9,.,medium-sized,TRBJ1-4,TGTGCCAGCAGCTTTTCCCTAGATCATGAAAAACTGTTTTTT,CASSFSLDHEKLFF
TRBV10-3,TRBD2,medium-sized,TRBJ2-3,TGTGCCATCAAAAGCGGGGGCAAAGGGGATACGCAGTATTTT,CAIKSGGKGDTQYF